What follows are 22 T cell receptor beta chains derived from one specimen sequenced in a study of CD8+ T cells in alopecia areata. cDNA prepared by RNA extraction and subsequent reverse transcription served as the template for sequencing. Clones were sequenced by immunoSEQ multiplex PCR, and TCRdb holds only the in-frame ones, with some missing. Of around 180,000 clones detected, roughly 60% appear once; the ten largest clones hold 1.3%. Treatment: oral pan-JAK inhibitor, 5-10 mg twice daily. This material consisted of CD4+ T cells sorted from blood, taken around week 49, from a patient treated with tofacitinib. The receptors shown here come from a human donor with alopecia areata.

This clone was recorded only once. J is TRBJ2-1 and V is TRBV5-1; D is uncertain. The germline CDR1 and CDR2 sequences are SGHRS and YFSETQ. The CDR3 contains 12 residues. With 3 bases removed from V and 9 bases from J, the gap between germline ends came to 10 bases. CDR3 sequence: CASSYDLGEQFF. The CDR3 region has the DNA TGCGCCAGCAGCTACGACTTGGGTGAGCAGTTCTTC.

This chain connects TRBV2 to TRBJ2-5; 8 nucleotides align to TRBD2. Looked up from germline, CDR1 is SNHLY and CDR2 is FYNNEI. V lost 5 bases, J lost 5 bases, and 10 bases stayed unmatched. The CDR3 runs 15 residues. CDR3 bases: TGTGCCAGCAGTCCTCCGGGAGGGAGAAGGGAGACCCAGTACTTC. Translation gives CASSPPGGRRETQYF.

The chain employs TRBV6-1 and TRBJ1-2; D unclear. The germline V gene encodes CDR1 MNHNS and CDR2 SASEGT. This CDR3 has 11 residues. V lost 6 bases and J 7 bases, leaving 9 bases between the germline ends. The CDR3 nucleotides read TGTGCCAGCAGCAACCTAGGTGGCTACACCTTC. It yields the protein CASSNLGGYTF.

The chain uses TRBV4-3 and TRBJ2-1, with 8 bases that match TRBD2. The length of the CDR3 is 16 residues. Per the germline V gene, CDR1 is LGHNA and CDR2 is YSLEER. Trimming at V came to 0 bases and at J to 5 bases, leaving 6 bases not matched to a gene. This chain's CDR3 is CASSQEAGAKNNEQFF. CDR3 DNA sequence: TGCGCCAGCAGCCAAGAAGCGGGGGCCAAGAACAATGAGCAGTTCTTC.

This clone appeared a single time. The CDR3 bases are TGCAGCTCCCGGGACAGAACTACTGAAGCTTTCTTT. Translation gives CSSRDRTTEAFF. The chain couples TRBV29-1 to TRBJ1-1; 7 nucleotides line up with TRBD1. Per the germline V gene, CDR1 is SQVTM and CDR2 is ANQGSEA. V trimming: 8 bases; J trimming: 5 bases; junction bases outside the gene matches: 8. The CDR3 spans 12 residues.

This chain uses TRBV29-1 with TRBJ1-2, with D perhaps TRBD1 (6 bases). Germline CDR1 SQVTM, CDR2 ANQGSEA. The CDR3 consists of 11 residues. V was trimmed by 2 bases and J by 8 bases, leaving 9 bases between them. The CDR3 spells CSVEKTGGYTF. As DNA, the CDR3 is TGCAGCGTTGAAAAAACAGGGGGCTACACCTTC.

This chain connects TRBV5-1 to TRBJ2-1; a possible D gene is TRBD2 (6 bases). There are 14 residues in the CDR3. Germline CDR1 reads SGHRS; CDR2 reads YFSETQ. V was pared by 3 bases and J by 6 bases, with 13 bases between. The chain's CDR3 is CASSSGTEPNEQFF. The DNA for the CDR3 is TGCGCCAGCAGCTCAGGGACTGAACCCAATGAGCAGTTCTTC.

V and J are TRBV30 and TRBJ2-3; weak D call: TRBD1 (6 bases). Germline CDR1 is GTSNPN and CDR2 is SVGIG (reference sequence). The CDR3 has 16 amino acids. V was shortened by 2 bases and J by 6 bases, with 21 bases between the two germline ends. In DNA form, the CDR3 reads TGTGCCTGGAGTTTTTCTGGACTCAGCCAGGGGGATACGCAGTATTTT. Translating it yields CAWSFSGLSQGDTQYF.

CDR3 in amino acids: CASSLDGDSYQETQYF. The CDR3 DNA sequence: TGTGCCAGCAGCTTGGATGGAGACAGTTACCAAGAGACCCAGTACTTC. The chain employs TRBV5-6 and TRBJ2-5, with D maybe TRBD1 (5 bases). This CDR3 has 16 amino acids. Trimming took 0 bases from V and 0 from J, leaving 12 bases between them. Per the germline V gene, CDR1 is SGHDT and CDR2 is YYEEEE.

This clone has only a few counts. This rearrangement joins TRBV7-2 to TRBJ1-2, with TRBD1 identical over 9 bases. The V gene end was trimmed by 5 bases and the J gene end by 3 bases; junction bases not matched to a gene: 7. The germline CDR1 and CDR2 sequences are SGHTA and FQGNSA. The CDR3 totals 15 residues. The CDR3 here is CASSHDTGGDYGYTF. The CDR3 DNA reads TGTGCCAGCAGCCACGATACAGGGGGCGACTATGGCTACACCTTC.

This chain joins TRBV6-1 and TRBJ1-1, with unresolved D. V lost 6 bases, J lost 1 base, and 6 bases lay in between. Looked up from germline, CDR1 is MNHNS and CDR2 is SASEGT. This CDR3 is built from 12 residues. CDR3 sequence (DNA): TGTGCCAGCAGCCTCAGGAACACTGAAGCTTTCTTT. As protein: CASSLRNTEAFF.

This clone was observed a few times. The J gene is TRBJ1-4, the V gene TRBV4-3, with 7 bases identical to TRBD1. CDR3 length: 17 amino acids. Trimming took 2 bases from V and 3 from J; bases not matched to a gene: 9. In germline, CDR1 is LGHNA, CDR2 YSLEER. Here the CDR3 DNA reads TGCGCCAGCAGCCAAACGAGGGGGCGCGTGGCTAATGAAAAACTGTTTTTT. It encodes CASSQTRGRVANEKLFF.

This chain connects TRBV14 to TRBJ1-2; D remains unclear. Trimming removed 0 bases from V and 4 bases from J, with 12 bases in between. CDR3 length equals 15 residues. Per germline, CDR1 SGHDN and CDR2 FVKESK. The CDR3 here is CASSQDRWGFYGYTF. CDR3 in DNA: TGTGCCAGCAGCCAAGATCGTTGGGGTTTCTATGGCTACACCTTC. Variable domain in full (rest from reference TRBV14 and TRBJ1-2): EAGVTQFPSHSVIEKGQTVTLRCDPISGHDNLYWYRRVMGKEIKFLLHFVKESKQDESGMPNNRFLAERTGGTYSTLKVQPAELEDSGVYFCASSQDRWGFYGYTFGSGTRLTVV.

The J gene is TRBJ2-6, the V gene TRBV6-6, with a tentative D call TRBD1 (5 bases). The ends were cut back, 2 bases at V and 1 base at J, with 9 bases in the middle. Germline CDR1 MNHNY, CDR2 SVGAGI (reference sequence). The CDR3 runs to 16 residues. The CDR3 here is CASSYAQASGANVLTF. The CDR3, as DNA: TGTGCCAGCAGTTACGCACAGGCTTCTGGGGCCAACGTCCTGACTTTC.

This chain connects TRBV11-2 to TRBJ2-3; maybe TRBD2 (6 bases). This CDR3 comprises 14 residues. V was clipped by 5 bases and J by 2 bases, with 11 bases between them. Germline V gene lookup returns CDR1 SGHAT and CDR2 FQNNGV. The chain's CDR3 is CASSLGGITDTQYF. The CDR3 DNA reads as TGTGCCAGCAGCCTCGGGGGTATCACAGATACGCAGTATTTT.

For this clone: The germline gene is not matched at one end of the junction; a read error may be the cause. The J gene is TRBJ2-4, the V gene TRBV29-1, with D tentatively TRBD1 (5 bases). This CDR3 region has 11 residues. Germline V gene sequence: CDR1 SQVTM, CDR2 ANQGSEA. CDR3 in amino acids: CSVNQDNTPRF. The CDR3 nucleotides read TGCAGCGTCAATCAGGACAATACCCCCAGGTTC.

This clone showed up just a few times. Other DNA sequences from this sample encode an identical CDR3 as well. V and J are TRBV4-3 and TRBJ2-3; tentative D call: TRBD2 (5 bases). The CDR3 sequence is 13 residues long. V lost 0 bases, J lost 4 bases, and 5 bases lay in between. The germline V gene encodes CDR1 LGHNA and CDR2 YSLEER. Here the CDR3 DNA reads TGCGCCAGCAGCCAAGAGAGGGCAGATACGCAGTATTTT. Translating gives CASSQERADTQYF.

This clone has a handful of counts. The chain joins TRBV7-2 to TRBJ2-7; a weak D match, TRBD1 (5 bases). The CDR3 covers 12 residues. CDR1 SGHTA and CDR2 FQGNSA come from the germline V gene. Trimming shortened V by 5 bases and J by 6 bases, and 11 bases separated the two germline ends. CDR3 sequence: CASSETVSEQYF. Here the CDR3 DNA reads TGTGCCAGCAGCGAGACAGTTTCCGAGCAGTACTTC.

The chain employs TRBV29-1 and TRBJ2-5, with TRBD1 identical over 7 bases. The junction had 13 bases not matched to a gene; V was cut back by 6 bases and J by 3 bases. This CDR3 is built from 15 residues. Germline V lookup: CDR1 SQVTM, CDR2 ANQGSEA. Here the CDR3 DNA reads TGCAGCGTGCGACAGGGTTTGACAGGGAAAGAGACCCAGTACTTC. Its protein product is CSVRQGLTGKETQYF.

The sample holds a few counts of this clone. V gene TRBV7-9 combines with J gene TRBJ2-7; 13 bases line up with TRBD2. Looked up from germline, CDR1 is SEHNR and CDR2 is FQNEAQ (reference sequence). The CDR3 contains 14 residues. V gave up 4 bases and J gave up 4 bases; unmatched junction bases: 1. The CDR3 is CASSSGLAGYEQYF. The CDR3 nucleotides are TGTGCCAGCAGCTCGGGACTAGCGGGGTACGAGCAGTACTTC. Based on the CDR3 plus reference TRBV7-9 and TRBJ2-7, the full variable domain is DTGVSQNPRHKITKRGQNVTFRCDPISEHNRLYWYRQTLGQGPEFLTYFQNEAQLEKSRLLSDRFSAERPKGSFSTLEIQRTEQGDSAMYLCASSSGLAGYEQYFGPGTRLTVT.

The V gene is TRBV14, the J gene TRBJ1-1, with 8 nucleotides matching TRBD1. J was trimmed by 8 bases and V by 4 bases; bases with no gene match: 9. The CDR3 has 14 amino acids. Germline CDR1 reads SGHDN; CDR2 reads FVKESK. CDR3 sequence (DNA): TGTGCCAGCAGCCTTCGCACAGGGACAGGAGAAGCTTTCTTT. Translating it yields CASSLRTGTGEAFF.

This sequence joins TRBV5-1 and TRBJ1-2; TRBD1 aligns across 7 bases. Trimming at V came to 0 bases and at J to 8 bases, leaving 7 bases not matched to a gene. The CDR3 is 14 amino acids. CDR1 is SGHRS and CDR2 is YFSETQ in the germline V gene. CDR3 nucleotides: TGCGCCAGCAGCTTGGCCGGGACAGAATACGGCTACACCTTC. It specifies CASSLAGTEYGYTF. Variable domain in full (rest from reference TRBV5-1 and TRBJ1-2): KAGVTQTPRYLIKTRGQQVTLSCSPISGHRSVSWYQQTPGQGLQFLFEYFSETQRNKGNFPGRFSGRQFSNSRSEMNVSTLELGDSALYLCASSLAGTEYGYTFGSGTRLTVV.